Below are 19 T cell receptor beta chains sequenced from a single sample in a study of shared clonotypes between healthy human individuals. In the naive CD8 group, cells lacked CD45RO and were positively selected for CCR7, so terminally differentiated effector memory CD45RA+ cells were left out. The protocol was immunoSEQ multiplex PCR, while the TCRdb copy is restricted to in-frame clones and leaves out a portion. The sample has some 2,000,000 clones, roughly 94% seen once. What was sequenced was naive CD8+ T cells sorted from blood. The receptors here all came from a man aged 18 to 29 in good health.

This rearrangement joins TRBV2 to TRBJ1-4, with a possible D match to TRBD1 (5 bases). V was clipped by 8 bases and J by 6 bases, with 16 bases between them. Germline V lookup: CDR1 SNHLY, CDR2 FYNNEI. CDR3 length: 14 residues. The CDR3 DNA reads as TGTGCCAGCTGGGGCGCAGGGAGTGATGAAAAACTGTTTTTT. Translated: CASWGAGSDEKLFF.

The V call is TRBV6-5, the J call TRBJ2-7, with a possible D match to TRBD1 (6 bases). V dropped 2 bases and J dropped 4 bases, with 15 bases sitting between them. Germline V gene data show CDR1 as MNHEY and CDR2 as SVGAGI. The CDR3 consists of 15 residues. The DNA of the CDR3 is TGTGCCAGCAGTTACGGACAGCGTTTTAGTTACGAGCAGTACTTC. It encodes CASSYGQRFSYEQYF.

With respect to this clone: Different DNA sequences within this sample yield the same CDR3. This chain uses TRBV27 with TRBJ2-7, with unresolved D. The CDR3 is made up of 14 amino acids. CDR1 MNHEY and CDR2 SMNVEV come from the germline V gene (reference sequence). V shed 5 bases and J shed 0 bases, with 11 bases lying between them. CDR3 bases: TGTGCCAGCAGTCTCTTCGTAGACTCCTACGAGCAGTACTTC. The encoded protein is CASSLFVDSYEQYF.

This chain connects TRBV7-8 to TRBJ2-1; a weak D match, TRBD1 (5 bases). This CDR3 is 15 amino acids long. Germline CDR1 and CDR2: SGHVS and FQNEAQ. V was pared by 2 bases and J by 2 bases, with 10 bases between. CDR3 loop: CASSLRGGAYNEQFF. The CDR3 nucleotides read TGTGCCAGCAGCTTAAGGGGTGGGGCCTACAATGAGCAGTTCTTC.

DNA for the CDR3: TGCAGCGTTGACATATTCCAAGAGACCCAGTACTTC. It codes for CSVDIFQETQYF. This chain connects TRBV29-1 to TRBJ2-5; D not certain. The CDR3 is 12 residues long. Between the trimmed V and J ends, which lost 3 bases and 1 base, there was a span of 6 bases. CDR1 is SQVTM and CDR2 is ANQGSEA in the germline V gene.

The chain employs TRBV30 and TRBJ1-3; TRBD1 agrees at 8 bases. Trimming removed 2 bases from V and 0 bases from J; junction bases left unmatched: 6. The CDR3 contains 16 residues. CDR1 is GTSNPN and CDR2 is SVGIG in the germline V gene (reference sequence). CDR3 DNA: TGTGCCTGGAGTTCGGGACAGGCCTACTCTGGAAACACCATATATTTT. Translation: CAWSSGQAYSGNTIYF.

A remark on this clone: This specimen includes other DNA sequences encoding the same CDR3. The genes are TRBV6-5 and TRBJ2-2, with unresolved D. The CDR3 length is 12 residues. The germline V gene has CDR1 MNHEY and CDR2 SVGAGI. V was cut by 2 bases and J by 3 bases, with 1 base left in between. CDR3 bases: TGTGCCAGCAGTTACGACACCGGGGAGCTGTTTTTT. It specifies CASSYDTGELFF.

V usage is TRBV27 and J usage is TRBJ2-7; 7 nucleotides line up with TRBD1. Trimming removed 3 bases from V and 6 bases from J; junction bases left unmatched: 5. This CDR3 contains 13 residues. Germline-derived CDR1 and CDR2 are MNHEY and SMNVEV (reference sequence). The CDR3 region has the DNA TGTGCCAGCAGTTTCGCCCGGGACAGCGAGCAGTACTTC. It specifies CASSFARDSEQYF.

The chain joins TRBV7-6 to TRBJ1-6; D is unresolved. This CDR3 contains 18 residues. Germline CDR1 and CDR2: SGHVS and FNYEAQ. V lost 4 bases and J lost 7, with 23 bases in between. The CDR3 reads CASSYGVRASGINSPLHF. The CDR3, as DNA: TGTGCCAGCAGCTACGGTGTGCGGGCCAGTGGGATCAATTCACCCCTCCACTTT.

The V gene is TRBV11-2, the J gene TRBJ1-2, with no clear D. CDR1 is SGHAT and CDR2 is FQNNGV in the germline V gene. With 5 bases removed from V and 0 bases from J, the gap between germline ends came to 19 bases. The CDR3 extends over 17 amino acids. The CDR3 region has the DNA TGTGCCAGCAGCCCCGGAACAGCCCCGTATTCTAACTATGGCTACACCTTC. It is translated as CASSPGTAPYSNYGYTF.

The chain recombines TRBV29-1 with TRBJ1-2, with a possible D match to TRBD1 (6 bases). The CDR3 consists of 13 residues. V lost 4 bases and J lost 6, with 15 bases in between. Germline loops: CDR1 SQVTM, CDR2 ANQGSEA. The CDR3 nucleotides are TGCAGCGTTGTACTGGCAGGGGTTGATGGCTACACCTTC. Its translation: CSVVLAGVDGYTF.

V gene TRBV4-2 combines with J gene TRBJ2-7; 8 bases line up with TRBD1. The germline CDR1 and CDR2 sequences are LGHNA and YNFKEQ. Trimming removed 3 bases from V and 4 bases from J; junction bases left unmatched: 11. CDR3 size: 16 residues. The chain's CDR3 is CASSQETQGAGYEQYF. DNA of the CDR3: TGTGCCAGCAGCCAGGAGACTCAGGGGGCTGGGTACGAGCAGTACTTC.

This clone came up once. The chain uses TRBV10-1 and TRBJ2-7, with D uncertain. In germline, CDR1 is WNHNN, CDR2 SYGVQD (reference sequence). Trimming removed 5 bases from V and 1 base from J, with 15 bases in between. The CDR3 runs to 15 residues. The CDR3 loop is CASSPGVGQSYEQYF. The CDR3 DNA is TGCGCCAGCAGTCCAGGAGTTGGTCAGTCCTACGAGCAGTACTTC.

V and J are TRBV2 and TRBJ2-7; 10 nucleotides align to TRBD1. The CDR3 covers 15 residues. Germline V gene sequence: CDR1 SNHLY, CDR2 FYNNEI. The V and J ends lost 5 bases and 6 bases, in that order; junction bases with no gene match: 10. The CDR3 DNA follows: TGTGCCAGCAGTACTTATTCCGGGACAGGGGCCGAGCAGTACTTC. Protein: CASSTYSGTGAEQYF.

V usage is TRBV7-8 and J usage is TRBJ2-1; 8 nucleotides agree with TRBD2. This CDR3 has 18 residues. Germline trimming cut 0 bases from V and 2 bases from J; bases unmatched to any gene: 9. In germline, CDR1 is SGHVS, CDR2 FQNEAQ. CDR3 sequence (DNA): TGTGCCAGCAGCTTAGCTCTCGCGGGGGGCCGCACCTACAATGAGCAGTTCTTC. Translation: CASSLALAGGRTYNEQFF.

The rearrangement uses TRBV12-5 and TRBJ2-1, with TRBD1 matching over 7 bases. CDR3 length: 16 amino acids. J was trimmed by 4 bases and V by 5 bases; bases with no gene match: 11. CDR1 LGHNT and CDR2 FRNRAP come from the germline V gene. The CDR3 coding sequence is TGTGCTAGTGGTACGAATTCCGGGACAGCATACAATGAGCAGTTCTTC. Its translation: CASGTNSGTAYNEQFF. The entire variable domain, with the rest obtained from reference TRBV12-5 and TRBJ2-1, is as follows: DARVTQTPRHKVTEMGQEVTMRCQPILGHNTVFWYRQTMMQGLELLAYFRNRAPLDDSGMPKDRFSAEMPDATLATLKIQPSEPRDSAVYFCASGTNSGTAYNEQFFGPGTRLTVL.

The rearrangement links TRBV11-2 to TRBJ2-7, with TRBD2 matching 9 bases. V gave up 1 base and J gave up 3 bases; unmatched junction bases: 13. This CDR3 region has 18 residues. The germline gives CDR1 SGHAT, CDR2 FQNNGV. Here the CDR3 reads CASSLGLAGLELSYEQYF. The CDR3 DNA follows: TGTGCCAGCAGCTTAGGGCTAGCGGGACTCGAGTTAAGCTACGAGCAGTACTTC.

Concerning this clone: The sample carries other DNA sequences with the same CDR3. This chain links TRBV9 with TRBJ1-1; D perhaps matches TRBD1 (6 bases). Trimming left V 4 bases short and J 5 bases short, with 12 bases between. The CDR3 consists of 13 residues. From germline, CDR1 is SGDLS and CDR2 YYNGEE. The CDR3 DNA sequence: TGTGCCAGCAGCAAAGGGGGAGGAACTGAAGCTTTCTTT. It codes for CASSKGGGTEAFF.

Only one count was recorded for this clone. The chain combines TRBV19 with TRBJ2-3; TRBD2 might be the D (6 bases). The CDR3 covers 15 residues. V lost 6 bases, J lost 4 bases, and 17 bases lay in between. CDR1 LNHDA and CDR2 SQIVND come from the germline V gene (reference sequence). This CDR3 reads CASREGEGFADTQYF. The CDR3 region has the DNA TGTGCCAGTAGGGAGGGAGAGGGGTTCGCAGATACGCAGTATTTT.